A single sample gave rise to the 30 T cell receptor beta chains below, sequenced in a study of blood T cell repertoires in COVID-19. Produced via immunoSEQ multiplex PCR; TCRdb's table is partial and in-frame only. The sample lists approximately 180,000 clones, roughly nine tenths seen once, with under 3% in the top ten. Sequencing used PBMCs or T cells enriched from blood (not recorded which). The receptor source for this set is a woman in her 40s with acute COVID-19.

The genes are TRBV15 and TRBJ2-7, with 11 nucleotides matching TRBD2. Unmatched junction bases numbered 8, after V lost 8 bases and J lost 2 bases. Germline V gene data show CDR1 as LNHNV and CDR2 as YYDKDF (reference sequence). This CDR3 comprises 15 residues. The CDR3, as DNA: TGTGCCACCGCGGGAATAGCGGGAGGGCCCTACGAGCAGTACTTC. Translating it yields CATAGIAGGPYEQYF.

The rearrangement links TRBV18 to TRBJ1-2, with 9 bases lining up with TRBD1. Germline CDR1 KGHSH, CDR2 LQKENI. This CDR3 contains 19 residues. The V and J ends lost 2 bases and 2 bases, in that order; junction bases with no gene match: 15. CDR3 protein: CASSPRERGQGSLNYGYTF. CDR3 nucleotide sequence: TGTGCCAGCTCACCAAGAGAGAGGGGACAGGGCTCCTTAAACTATGGCTACACCTTC.

This clone has more than one count but fewer than ten. The genes are TRBV3-1 (or the pseudogene TRBV3-2) and TRBJ2-3; 7 bases are a match to TRBD2. V was pared by 0 bases and J by 1 base, with 10 bases of the junction left unmatched. This CDR3 region has 18 residues. Germline V lookup: CDR1 LGHDT, CDR2 YNNKEL (reference sequence). The CDR3 DNA sequence: TGTGCCAGCAGCCAAGATCCCGGAGCGGGGAGACGCACAGATACGCAGTATTTT. Residues: CASSQDPGAGRRTDTQYF.

This chain's CDR3 is CASLLGGSLNNEQFF. The DNA for the CDR3 is TGTGCCAGTTTATTGGGCGGGAGTCTGAACAATGAGCAGTTCTTC. This chain uses TRBV6-5 with TRBJ2-1; 7 bases map to TRBD2. This CDR3 region has 15 residues. Per the germline V gene, CDR1 is MNHEY and CDR2 is SVGAGI. V trimming: 9 bases; J trimming: 5 bases; junction bases outside the gene matches: 13.

V and J are TRBV6-1 and TRBJ1-4, with D perhaps TRBD1 (6 bases). Germline lookup yields CDR1 MNHNS and CDR2 SASEGT. CDR3 length equals 16 residues. V lost 4 bases to trimming and J lost 0 bases, with 12 bases between them. The CDR3 sequence: CASSGGLGATNEKLFF. CDR3 coding DNA: TGTGCCAGCAGTGGGGGGCTCGGGGCAACTAATGAAAAACTGTTTTTT.

This chain uses TRBV5-5 with TRBJ1-6; D perhaps matches TRBD1 (6 bases). V was trimmed by 4 bases and J by 9 bases, leaving 20 bases between them. CDR3 length: 16 residues. The germline V gene has CDR1 SGHKS and CDR2 YYEKEE (reference sequence). The DNA of the CDR3 is TGTGCCAGCAGCCCTCCTCAGACAGGTCGAACTTCACCCCTCCACTTT. It is translated as CASSPPQTGRTSPLHF.

The chain combines TRBV11-2 with TRBJ1-2; no firm D call. The CDR3 contains 13 residues. V was pared by 2 bases and J by 4 bases, with 8 bases between. Germline V CDR1 and CDR2: SGHAT, FQNNGV. The CDR3 DNA reads as TGTGCCAGCAGCTTACCACAGAGCTATGGCTACACCTTC. Residues: CASSLPQSYGYTF. The complete variable domain, with remaining parts taken from reference TRBV11-2 and TRBJ1-2, reads EAGVAQSPRYKIIEKRQSVAFWCNPISGHATLYWYQQILGQGPKLLIQFQNNGVVDDSQLPKDRFSAERLKGVDSTLKIQPAKLEDSAVYLCASSLPQSYGYTFGSGTRLTVV.

The rearrangement links TRBV28 to TRBJ2-7; a weak D match, TRBD1 (5 bases). V gave up 6 bases and J gave up 0 bases, with 15 bases separating them. The CDR3 consists of 15 residues. Germline CDR1 is MDHEN and CDR2 is SYDVKM. CDR3 sequence: CASSSPLTVSYEQYF. The CDR3, as DNA: TGTGCCAGCAGCTCCCCCCTGACAGTCTCCTACGAGCAGTACTTC.

The chain joins TRBV19 to TRBJ2-3, with TRBD2 identical over 7 bases. Germline V CDR1 and CDR2: LNHDA, SQIVND (reference sequence). Losses at the gene ends were 1 base for V and 0 bases for J; bases not matched to a gene: 13. CDR3 length: 19 amino acids. Here the CDR3 DNA reads TGTGCCAGTAGTATAGTGGGGCGCATCGGCGGGGGTAGCACAGATACGCAGTATTTT. Translating gives CASSIVGRIGGGSTDTQYF.

The chain has TRBV6-5 and TRBJ1-5; tentatively, D is TRBD1 (6 bases). This CDR3 spans 15 amino acids. Germline assignment: CDR1 MNHEY and CDR2 SVGAGI. V was pared by 7 bases and J by 0 bases, with 13 bases between. The CDR3 DNA is TGTGCCAGCACCATCTCAGGGGATAGCAATCAGCCCCAGCATTTT. Translation gives CASTISGDSNQPQHF.

This clone was detected once. V is TRBV21-1 and J is TRBJ2-2; TRBD2, the table's D call, was not compared with the DNA. TRBV21-1 is a recognized pseudogene. This CDR3 spans 13 amino acids. The CDR3: CASSKRGTGELFF. The CDR3 bases are TGTGCCAGCAGCAAACGGGGGACCGGGGAGCTGTTTTTT.

In DNA, the CDR3 is TGTGCCAGCAACCCGGGACTAGCAGTAAATGAGCAGTTCTTC. Residues: CASNPGLAVNEQFF. This chain connects TRBV6-5 to TRBJ2-1, with 9 bases fitting TRBD2. The V segment lost 7 bases and the J segment 7 bases; nucleotides outside the gene matches: 8. Germline assignment: CDR1 MNHEY and CDR2 SVGAGI. The CDR3 sequence is 14 residues long.

V is TRBV25-1 and J is TRBJ2-7; D may be TRBD1 (5 bases). The CDR3 has 13 residues. V lost 4 bases, J lost 3 bases, and 10 bases lay in between. Per germline, CDR1 MGHDK and CDR2 SYGVNS. Here the CDR3 DNA reads TGTGCCAGCAGTGGTGACAGAGACTACGAGCAGTACTTC. Translating gives CASSGDRDYEQYF.

J is TRBJ1-3 and V is TRBV21-1; the table calls TRBD1, which could not be checked here. TRBV21-1 is classified as a pseudogene. The CDR3 covers 16 residues. The CDR3 coding sequence is TGTGCCAGCAGCAACAGGGGTTATTTCTCTGGAAACACCATATATTTT. Amino acid sequence: CASSNRGYFSGNTIYF.

V gene TRBV2 combines with J gene TRBJ1-6; D is unclear. This CDR3 region has 15 residues. V dropped 6 bases and J dropped 0 bases, with 9 bases sitting between them. The germline CDR1 and CDR2 sequences are SNHLY and FYNNEI. The CDR3 DNA follows: TGTGCCAGCAGGGAATCTAGCTCCTATAATTCACCCCTCCACTTT. Its protein product is CASRESSSYNSPLHF.

This chain connects TRBV29-1 to TRBJ2-7; a weak D match, TRBD1 (5 bases). Germline V gene sequence: CDR1 SQVTM, CDR2 ANQGSEA. There are 13 residues in the CDR3. With 4 bases removed from V and 3 bases from J, the gap between germline ends came to 13 bases. The CDR3 DNA sequence: TGCAGCGTTGCCCAGGGTAAAGACTACGAGCAGTACTTC. Translated: CSVAQGKDYEQYF.

The CDR3, as DNA: TGTGCCACCCGTGGTTGGGGTTATAGCGGGAGCGGGCAAGGCACAGATACGCAGTATTTT. Translation: CATRGWGYSGSGQGTDTQYF. This chain uses TRBV2 with TRBJ2-3, with 9 bases aligning to TRBD2. V lost 10 bases and J lost 1; bases outside the gene matches: 24. The germline CDR1 and CDR2 sequences are SNHLY and FYNNEI. The CDR3 sequence is 20 residues long. Variable domain in full (rest from reference TRBV2 and TRBJ2-3): EPEVTQTPSHQVTQMGQEVILRCVPISNHLYFYWYRQILGQKVEFLVSFYNNEISEKSEIFDDQFSVERPDGSNFTLKIRSTKLEDSAMYFCATRGWGYSGSGQGTDTQYFGPGTRLTVL.

J is TRBJ2-1 and V is TRBV4-1; possible D gene TRBD2, 6 bases. Trimming pared 1 base from V and 7 bases from J, leaving 11 bases between. Germline CDR1 and CDR2: MGHRA and YSYEKL. The CDR3 runs 14 residues. The CDR3 sequence is CASSQVTGGNEQFF. Written as DNA, the CDR3 is TGCGCCAGCAGCCAAGTGACTGGAGGGAATGAGCAGTTCTTC.

The chain is built from TRBV9 and TRBJ1-4; D unclear. Looked up from germline, CDR1 is SGDLS and CDR2 is YYNGEE. This CDR3 comprises 15 residues. The V end lost 2 bases, the J end lost 2 bases, and 10 bases lay between the germline ends. CDR3 sequence (DNA): TGTGCCAGCAGCGTTGAGGGCTCGACTAATGAAAAACTGTTTTTT. Its protein is CASSVEGSTNEKLFF.

V and J are TRBV14 and TRBJ2-1, with TRBD2 as a possible D gene (6 bases). The germline V and J ends were trimmed by 1 base and 9 bases, with 13 bases remaining between them. The CDR3 covers 14 residues. Germline V gene lookup returns CDR1 SGHDN and CDR2 FVKESK. Here the CDR3 DNA reads TGTGCCAGCAGCCAAGCTTTCCCGGGAGCTGAGCAGTTCTTC. It specifies CASSQAFPGAEQFF.

This chain uses TRBV12-3 or TRBV12-4 with TRBJ1-2; 9 bases fit TRBD1. The trim removed 6 bases at V and 6 bases at J, leaving 5 bases unmatched. The CDR3 covers 13 residues. CDR3 in amino acids: CASSLQGAHGYTF. The CDR3 coding sequence is TGTGCCAGCAGCCTACAGGGGGCGCATGGCTACACCTTC.

J is TRBJ2-3 and V is TRBV4-1; TRBD2 matches 8 bases. Germline trimming cut 3 bases from V and 2 bases from J; bases unmatched to any gene: 10. CDR1 and CDR2 from the germline V gene are MGHRA and YSYEKL. The CDR3 contains 17 residues. Written as DNA, the CDR3 is TGCGCCAGCAGCCAGAATCGGGGACTAGGGGACACAGATACGCAGTATTTT. This translates into CASSQNRGLGDTDTQYF.

The chain links TRBV19 to TRBJ1-1, with D perhaps TRBD1 (6 bases). This CDR3 region has 13 residues. V was clipped by 7 bases and J by 6 bases, with 15 bases between them. Per the germline V gene, CDR1 is LNHDA and CDR2 is SQIVND (reference sequence). This CDR3 is CASTNRVGSEAFF. The CDR3, as DNA: TGTGCCAGTACCAACAGGGTCGGTTCTGAAGCTTTCTTT.

J is TRBJ2-1 and V is TRBV28; TRBD2 aligns across 9 bases. V dropped 3 bases and J dropped 10; count of bases not matched to a gene: 10. Germline V gene lookup returns CDR1 MDHEN and CDR2 SYDVKM. The CDR3 runs 15 residues. CDR3 nucleotides: TGTGCCAGCAGTTTTAGGCGGGGGGGTCGTCGGGAGCAGTTCTTC. Protein product: CASSFRRGGRREQFF.

V usage is TRBV20-1 and J usage is TRBJ2-1; D is undetermined. Trimming stripped 6 bases from V and 4 bases from J, with 7 bases between. Germline V gives CDR1 DFQATT, CDR2 SNEGSKA (reference sequence). This CDR3 has 11 residues. CDR3: CSAPVYNEQFF. The CDR3 DNA sequence: TGCAGTGCCCCGGTGTACAATGAGCAGTTCTTC.

The chain carries TRBV3-1 (or the pseudogene TRBV3-2) and TRBJ1-1; D gene unclear. Germline V CDR1 and CDR2: LGHDT, YNNKEL (reference sequence). The CDR3 extends over 15 amino acids. Trimming pared 1 base from V and 1 base from J, leaving 10 bases between. CDR3 sequence (DNA): TGTGCCAGCAGCCAAGGATCTCCAGGGAACACTGAAGCTTTCTTT. It translates to CASSQGSPGNTEAFF.

V usage is TRBV19 and J usage is TRBJ1-5, with 7 nucleotides matching TRBD1. CDR1 is LNHDA, CDR2 SQIVND, per germline (reference sequence). V lost 2 bases, J lost 3 bases, and 4 bases stayed unmatched. CDR3 length: 15 residues. The CDR3 DNA is TGTGCCAGTAGTATATCGGGGACAGCCAATCAGCCCCAGCATTTT. Its protein is CASSISGTANQPQHF.

The chain is built from TRBV7-9 and TRBJ2-4; 7 bases line up with TRBD1. The V segment lost 5 bases and the J segment 4 bases; nucleotides outside the gene matches: 8. This CDR3 spans 15 amino acids. Germline values: CDR1 SEHNR, CDR2 FQNEAQ (reference sequence). CDR3 DNA sequence: TGTGCCAGCAGCCCAAACAGGGGAGTGAAAAACATTCAGTACTTC. Amino acid sequence: CASSPNRGVKNIQYF. The full variable domain, rest sourced from reference TRBV7-9 and TRBJ2-4, is DTGVSQNPRHKITKRGQNVTFRCDPISEHNRLYWYRQTLGQGPEFLTYFQNEAQLEKSRLLSDRFSAERPKGSFSTLEIQRTEQGDSAMYLCASSPNRGVKNIQYFGAGTRLSVL.

This clone was seen a single time. This chain joins TRBV4-2 and TRBJ1-2; D is unclear. CDR1 and CDR2 (germline): LGHNA, YNFKEQ. The CDR3 covers 13 residues. V was trimmed by 1 base and J by 2 bases, leaving 5 bases between them. The CDR3, as DNA: TGTGCCAGCAGCCAAGGACAAAACTATGGCTACACCTTC. It codes for CASSQGQNYGYTF.

The CDR3 loop is CASSHGGDTQYF. CDR3 DNA sequence: TGTGCCAGCAGCCATGGGGGGGATACGCAGTATTTT. This sequence joins TRBV3-1 (or the pseudogene TRBV3-2) and TRBJ2-3, with TRBD2 as a possible D gene (6 bases). Germline V gene sequence: CDR1 LGHDT, CDR2 YNNKEL (reference sequence). This CDR3 region has 12 residues. With 3 bases removed from V and 6 bases from J, the gap between germline ends came to 7 bases.